These 2 T cell receptor beta chains were sequenced from one sample in a study of T-cell memory formation after mild COVID-19. TCRdb recomputed calls from the 5' RACE reads with MiXCR, one row per CDR3 protein. The profile shows 130,000 to 150,000 distinct CDR3 sequences, about 6.1% of them singletons. The sequencing input was PBMCs or a T cell subset sorted from them (not recorded which). The receptors originated from an adult woman who had mild COVID-19 (a few samples of this study predate the infection). Cell type and time point are not known.

This clonotype was recorded many times. The gene calls are TRBV7-9 and TRBJ2-7, with D perhaps matching TRBD1 or TRBD2 (6 bases each). Germline V gene lookup returns CDR1 SEHNR and CDR2 FQNEAQ (reference sequence). V lost 3 bases and J 7 bases, leaving 19 bases between the germline ends. The CDR3 consists of 15 residues. In DNA form, the CDR3 reads TGTGCCAGCAGCTTCAGCGTAACGGGGGCTGGTGAGCAGTACTTC. This translates into CASSFSVTGAGEQYF. Together with reference TRBV7-9 and TRBJ2-7, the CDR3 gives the full variable domain: DTGVSQNPRHKITKRGQNVTFRCDPISEHNRLYWYRQTLGQGPEFLTYFQNEAQLEKSRLLSDRFSAERPKGSFSTLEIQRTEQGDSAMYLCASSFSVTGAGEQYFGPGTRLTVT.

The chain is built from TRBV4-1 and TRBJ1-1, with D unresolved. Germline CDR1 MGHRA, CDR2 YSYEKL. V shed 0 bases and J shed 0 bases, with 11 bases lying between them. This CDR3 contains 16 residues. CDR3 loop: CASSQDHPGMNTEAFF. CDR3 coding DNA: TGCGCCAGCAGCCAAGATCATCCGGGGATGAACACTGAAGCTTTCTTT.